This entry lists 26 T cell receptor beta chains sequenced from one sample in a study of blood T cell repertoires in COVID-19. The method was immunoSEQ multiplex PCR; TCRdb's version includes in-frame clones alone and lacks a portion of them. Among some 260,000 clones listed, 75% to 90% were seen once. The sample consisted of PBMCs or T cells enriched from blood (not recorded which). The receptors were sampled from a man aged 35-49 years who had recovered from COVID-19.

The chain has TRBV19 and TRBJ2-3, with D hard to call. Trimming pared 1 base from V and 2 bases from J, leaving 10 bases between. This CDR3 has 15 amino acids. Germline CDR1 reads LNHDA; CDR2 reads SQIVND (reference sequence). In DNA, the CDR3 is TGTGCCAGTAGTATAGGGCAGGTGAACACAGATACGCAGTATTTT. Translating it yields CASSIGQVNTDTQYF.

The chain combines TRBV2 with TRBJ1-1, with 8 bases fitting TRBD1. Trimming cost V 6 bases and J 1 base; bases outside gene matches: 4. The CDR3 totals 14 residues. The germline V gene has CDR1 SNHLY and CDR2 FYNNEI. CDR3 in DNA: TGTGCCAGCAGGGACAGGGCGGAGAACACTGAAGCTTTCTTT. Protein product: CASRDRAENTEAFF. The entire variable domain, with the rest obtained from reference TRBV2 and TRBJ1-1, is as follows: EPEVTQTPSHQVTQMGQEVILRCVPISNHLYFYWYRQILGQKVEFLVSFYNNEISEKSEIFDDQFSVERPDGSNFTLKIRSTKLEDSAMYFCASRDRAENTEAFFGQGTRLTVV.

The chain carries TRBV29-1 and TRBJ2-1; 8 positions agree with TRBD2. V shed 4 bases and J 2 bases; nucleotides not matched to a gene: 4. In germline, CDR1 is SQVTM, CDR2 ANQGSEA. CDR3 length equals 14 residues. CDR3 nucleotides: TGCAGCGTTGTTGTTAGCGGGGCCTACAATGAGCAGTTCTTC. Amino acid sequence: CSVVVSGAYNEQFF.

V and J are TRBV12-3 or TRBV12-4 and TRBJ1-1; no definite D call. V dropped 3 bases and J dropped 6 bases, with 8 bases sitting between them. This CDR3 region has 12 residues. The CDR3 nucleotides read TGTGCCAGCAGTTTTGAAGGAGCTGAAGCTTTCTTT. It codes for CASSFEGAEAFF.

The genes are TRBV7-2 and TRBJ2-3, with 10 positions matching TRBD1. The CDR3 length is 17 residues. Germline V gene data show CDR1 as SGHTA and CDR2 as FQGNSA. V lost 5 bases to trimming and J lost 5 bases; unmatched junction nucleotides: 13. CDR3 nucleotides: TGTGCCAGCAGCCCCAGGAGCCCGGGACAGGGGATAGATACGCAGTATTTT. This sequence encodes CASSPRSPGQGIDTQYF.

The chain has TRBV11-3 and TRBJ2-3, with TRBD2 matching 8 bases. The CDR3 runs to 16 residues. Germline CDR1 is SGHNT and CDR2 is YENEEA. V dropped 1 base and J dropped 4; count of bases not matched to a gene: 7. CDR3 residues: CASSLGVGGAPDTQYF. The CDR3 DNA sequence: TGTGCCAGCAGCTTAGGGGTCGGGGGGGCCCCAGATACGCAGTATTTT. Combining the CDR3 with reference TRBV11-3 and TRBJ2-3 gives the whole variable domain EAGVVQSPRYKIIEKKQPVAFWCNPISGHNTLYWYLQNLGQGPELLIRYENEEAVDDSQLPKDRFSAERLKGVDSTLKIQPAELGDSAVYLCASSLGVGGAPDTQYFGPGTRLTVL.

The gene calls are TRBV27 and TRBJ1-6; no definite D call. Germline values: CDR1 MNHEY, CDR2 SMNVEV (reference sequence). The CDR3 loop spans 15 amino acids. V was trimmed by 6 bases and J by 0 bases, leaving 9 bases between them. This CDR3 reads CASRVQSSYNSPLHF. Written as DNA, the CDR3 is TGTGCCAGCAGAGTACAGAGCTCCTATAATTCACCCCTCCACTTT.

The chain is built from TRBV11-2 and TRBJ2-4, with 9 bases lining up with TRBD1. V gave up 1 base and J gave up 8 bases; unmatched junction bases: 9. CDR3 length: 16 amino acids. Germline-derived CDR1 and CDR2 are SGHAT and FQNNGV. CDR3 protein: CASSLVGGTGMDIQYF. DNA of the CDR3: TGTGCCAGCAGCTTAGTAGGAGGGACAGGGATGGACATTCAGTACTTC.

This chain connects TRBV5-1 to TRBJ1-2, with D unresolved. V was trimmed by 5 bases and J by 4 bases, leaving 18 bases between them. Germline CDR1 reads SGHRS; CDR2 reads YFSETQ. The CDR3 is 15 amino acids. CDR3 loop: CASRAGPVETYGYTF. The CDR3 DNA sequence: TGCGCCAGCAGGGCAGGCCCGGTAGAGACCTATGGCTACACCTTC.

The chain is built from TRBV29-1 and TRBJ1-4; 8 positions match TRBD1. The CDR3 has 15 amino acids. Germline CDR1 reads SQVTM; CDR2 reads ANQGSEA. The V segment lost 4 bases and the J segment 0 bases; nucleotides outside the gene matches: 4. CDR3 nucleotide sequence: TGCAGCGTTGTTTACAGGGGGTCAACTAATGAAAAACTGTTTTTT. This codes for CSVVYRGSTNEKLFF.

The V call is TRBV5-1, the J call TRBJ2-2; D gene unclear. The germline gives CDR1 SGHRS, CDR2 YFSETQ. CDR3 size: 15 residues. V was cut by 7 bases and J by 0 bases, with 13 bases left in between. The CDR3: CASSSYNPNTGELFF. The CDR3 DNA is TGCGCCAGCTCGTCTTACAACCCGAACACCGGGGAGCTGTTTTTT.

This rearrangement joins TRBV19 to TRBJ2-2; D gene uncertain. The CDR3 runs 13 residues. Trimming removed 5 bases from V and 5 bases from J, with 9 bases in between. Germline assignment: CDR1 LNHDA and CDR2 SQIVND (reference sequence). The CDR3 bases are TGTGCCAGTAGTGACTTGAAAACCGGGGAGCTGTTTTTT. It yields the protein CASSDLKTGELFF.

The chain employs TRBV27 and TRBJ2-1; 12 positions agree with TRBD2. Germline CDR1 MNHEY, CDR2 SMNVEV (reference sequence). V lost 3 bases and J lost 4; bases outside the gene matches: 7. This CDR3 has 17 amino acids. The CDR3 DNA is TGTGCCAGCAGTTTCAGACTAGCGGGAGTGTTATACAATGAGCAGTTCTTC. Translation: CASSFRLAGVLYNEQFF.

This clone has just a few counts. This rearrangement joins TRBV6-5 to TRBJ1-1; 7 bases are a match to TRBD1. V was clipped by 4 bases and J by 8 bases; unmatched bases: 13. The germline gives CDR1 MNHEY, CDR2 SVGAGI. The CDR3 has 15 residues. CDR3 sequence reads: CASSFFLQGQVEAFF. CDR3 nucleotides: TGTGCCAGCAGTTTTTTTCTACAGGGGCAAGTGGAAGCTTTCTTT.

CDR3 DNA: TGTGCCAGCTCAGCGCGCTACGGTTCTGGAAACACCATATATTTT. Its protein product is CASSARYGSGNTIYF. The rearrangement joins TRBV18 to TRBJ1-3, with D unclear. The V gene lost 5 bases and the J gene lost 1 base, with 12 bases spanning the gap. Germline V gene data show CDR1 as KGHSH and CDR2 as LQKENI. CDR3 size: 15 residues. The variable domain in full, with the rest retrieved from reference TRBV18 and TRBJ1-3, is NAGVMQNPRHLVRRRGQEARLRCSPMKGHSHVYWYRQLPEEGLKFMVYLQKENIIDESGMPKERFSAEFPKEGPSILRIQQVVRGDSAAYFCASSARYGSGNTIYFGEGSWLTVV.

The chain recombines TRBV27 with TRBJ1-6, with D unclear. The CDR3 length is 12 residues. Per germline, CDR1 MNHEY and CDR2 SMNVEV (reference sequence). Trimming cost V 6 bases and J 9 bases, with 9 bases left between them. The CDR3 region is CASSFSGSPLHF. In DNA form, the CDR3 reads TGTGCCAGCAGCTTCTCGGGTTCACCCCTCCACTTT.

The chain links TRBV5-1 to TRBJ2-7, with 9 bases aligning to TRBD2. The ends lost 0 bases at V and 4 bases at J; junction bases unmatched: 2. Germline-derived CDR1 and CDR2 are SGHRS and YFSETQ. The CDR3 is 14 amino acids. The CDR3 DNA reads TGCGCCAGCAGCTTGGCTAGCGGGACGTACGAGCAGTACTTC. Amino acids: CASSLASGTYEQYF.

This sequence joins TRBV5-6 and TRBJ1-1; TRBD1 matches 9 bases. The CDR3 has 13 residues. Losses at the gene ends were 4 bases for V and 11 bases for J; bases not matched to a gene: 9. Germline CDR1 SGHDT, CDR2 YYEEEE. The CDR3: CASSPTGGAGAFF. DNA of the CDR3: TGTGCCAGCAGCCCTACAGGGGGCGCAGGGGCTTTCTTT. Variable domain in full (rest from reference TRBV5-6 and TRBJ1-1): DAGVTQSPTHLIKTRGQQVTLRCSPKSGHDTVSWYQQALGQGPQFIFQYYEEEERQRGNFPDRFSGHQFPNYSSELNVNALLLGDSALYLCASSPTGGAGAFFGQGTRLTVV.

The V gene is TRBV29-1, the J gene TRBJ2-7; D call uncertain. The CDR3 covers 13 residues. The V end was cut by 4 bases, the J end by 3 bases, with 13 bases between. The germline gives CDR1 SQVTM, CDR2 ANQGSEA. This CDR3 is CSVARQANYEQYF. The DNA for the CDR3 is TGCAGCGTTGCCCGCCAGGCAAACTACGAGCAGTACTTC.

J is TRBJ2-3 and V is TRBV14; 8 bases are shared with TRBD2. The CDR3 sequence is 18 residues long. Trimming at V came to 1 base and at J to 1 base, leaving 10 bases not matched to a gene. Germline CDR1 and CDR2: SGHDN and FVKESK. The CDR3 bases are TGTGCCAGCAGCCAAGTTGGAGGGTACGGGAGGGGCACAGATACGCAGTATTTT. It translates to CASSQVGGYGRGTDTQYF. The variable domain in full, with the rest retrieved from reference TRBV14 and TRBJ2-3, is EAGVTQFPSHSVIEKGQTVTLRCDPISGHDNLYWYRRVMGKEIKFLLHFVKESKQDESGMPNNRFLAERTGGTYSTLKVQPAELEDSGVYFCASSQVGGYGRGTDTQYFGPGTRLTVL.

CDR3 coding DNA: TGTGCCAGCAGTGCAAGAACTAGCGGGAGGACAGATACGCAGTATTTT. As protein: CASSARTSGRTDTQYF. The V gene is TRBV9, the J gene TRBJ2-3; 12 bases fit TRBD2. Per germline, CDR1 SGDLS and CDR2 YYNGEE. The length of the CDR3 is 16 residues. With 5 bases clipped from V and 3 bases from J, the junction kept 7 bases outside the gene matches. Full variable domain (remainder filled in from reference TRBV9 and TRBJ2-3): DSGVTQTPKHLITATGQRVTLRCSPRSGDLSVYWYQQSLDQGLQFLIQYYNGEERAKGNILERFSAQQFPDLHSELNLSSLELGDSALYFCASSARTSGRTDTQYFGPGTRLTVL.

V and J are TRBV6-5 and TRBJ2-1, with unresolved D. This CDR3 spans 15 amino acids. V lost 6 bases to trimming and J lost 9 bases, with 21 bases between them. Per the germline V gene, CDR1 is MNHEY and CDR2 is SVGAGI. The CDR3 bases are TGTGCCAGCAGGGATCATGGCTCGGCGGTCAGTGAGCAGTTCTTC. This encodes CASRDHGSAVSEQFF.

The rearrangement uses TRBV7-2 and TRBJ2-7; a weak D match, TRBD2 (5 bases). Germline V CDR1 and CDR2: SGHTA, FQGNSA. This CDR3 has 16 amino acids. The germline V and J ends were trimmed by 5 bases and 2 bases, with 19 bases remaining between them. CDR3 coding DNA: TGTGCCAGCAGCCCCGACCCCCATGTGACTACCTACGAGCAGTACTTC. Its translation is CASSPDPHVTTYEQYF.

This clone was observed a single time. The chain joins TRBV24-1 to TRBJ2-1; 10 bases are a match to TRBD2. The junction had 11 bases not matched to a gene; V was cut back by 4 bases and J by 0 bases. CDR3 size: 19 residues. Germline loops: CDR1 KGHDR, CDR2 SFDVKD. The CDR3 loop is CATSDRRTSGALSYNEQFF. The CDR3 bases are TGTGCCACCAGTGACCGTCGGACTAGCGGAGCCCTCTCCTACAATGAGCAGTTCTTC.

The chain employs TRBV6-5 and TRBJ2-3, with TRBD2 identical over 10 bases. Per the germline V gene, CDR1 is MNHEY and CDR2 is SVGAGI. The CDR3 contains 15 residues. Losses at the gene ends were 8 bases for V and 4 bases for J; bases not matched to a gene: 9. Here the CDR3 reads CASESSGSGADTQYF. In DNA, the CDR3 is TGTGCCAGCGAATCTAGCGGGAGTGGGGCAGATACGCAGTATTTT.

The chain employs TRBV6-1 and TRBJ2-6, with TRBD1 as a possible D gene (6 bases). The CDR3 loop spans 17 amino acids. Germline CDR1 and CDR2: MNHNS and SASEGT. V was shortened by 4 bases and J by 0 bases, with 13 bases between the two germline ends. The CDR3 here is CASSGGRGYSGANVLTF. The CDR3 bases are TGTGCCAGCAGTGGGGGCAGGGGATACTCTGGGGCCAACGTCCTGACTTTC.